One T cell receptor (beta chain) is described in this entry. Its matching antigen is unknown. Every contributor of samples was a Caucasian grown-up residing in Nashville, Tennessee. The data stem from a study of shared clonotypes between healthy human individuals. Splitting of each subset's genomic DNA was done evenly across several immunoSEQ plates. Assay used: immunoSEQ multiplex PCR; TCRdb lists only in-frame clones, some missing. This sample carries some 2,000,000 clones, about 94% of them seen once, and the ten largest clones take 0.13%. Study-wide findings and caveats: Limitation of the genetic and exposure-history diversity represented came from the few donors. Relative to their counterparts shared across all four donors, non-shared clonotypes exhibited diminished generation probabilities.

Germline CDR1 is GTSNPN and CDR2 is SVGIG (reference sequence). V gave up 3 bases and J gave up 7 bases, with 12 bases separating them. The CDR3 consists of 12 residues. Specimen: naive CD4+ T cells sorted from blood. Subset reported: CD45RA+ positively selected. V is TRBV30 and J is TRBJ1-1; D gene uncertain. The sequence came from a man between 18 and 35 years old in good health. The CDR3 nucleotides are TGTGCCTGGAGCGTCGGACGGCGTGAAGCTTTCTTT. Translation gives CAWSVGRREAFF. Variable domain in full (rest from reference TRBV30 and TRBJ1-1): SQTIHQWPATLVQPVGSPLSLECTVEGTSNPNLYWYRQAAGRGLQLLFYSVGIGQISSEVPQNLSASRPQDRQFILSSKKLLLSDSGFYLCAWSVGRREAFFGQGTRLTVV.